This TCR beta chain came from a study of blood T cell repertoires in COVID-19. About the study: Some COVID-19 samples were acute and others convalescent; all came from the United States, Italy and Spain. Sources were T cells, B-cell-depleted T cells, or PBMCs; the material itself was cDNA or gDNA.

Germline-derived CDR1 and CDR2 are KGHDR and SFDVKD. CDR3 length equals 13 residues. The germline V and J ends were trimmed by 1 base and 8 bases, with 7 bases remaining between them. In the original workflow: Researchers report that nucleated cell counts were estimated from reference gene primer amplification. Method: immunoSEQ multiplex PCR; TCRdb's copy keeps in-frame clones and lacks some. From that table come the V and J calls and clone size; the DNA was used to work out D and trimming. The sample carries a few hundred thousand clones, around 84% recorded once. Sequencing was performed on peripheral blood. The chain is built from TRBV24-1 and TRBJ2-2, with a possible D match to TRBD1 (6 bases). The receptor was isolated from a woman aged 55-69 years who had recovered from COVID-19. The CDR3 DNA reads TGTGCCACCAGTGATTTCAGGGGTGGGGAGCTGTTTTTT. It yields the protein CATSDFRGGELFF.